The entry below describes one T cell receptor (beta chain). This specimen comes from a study of control samples from healthy donors and cancer patients. CDR1 is PRHDT, CDR2 FYEKMQ, per germline (reference sequence). The junction had 9 bases not matched to a gene; V was cut back by 5 bases and J by 8 bases. The CDR3 runs 14 residues. Sequencing was performed with immunoSEQ multiplex PCR; in TCRdb, only in-frame clones are kept and a portion is missing. The sample records approximately 150,000 clones, 93% being singletons. This TCR was sampled from a man between 18 and 29 years old in good health. This chain links TRBV13 with TRBJ1-2; TRBD1 matches 9 bases. The sample was blood. The CDR3 is CASSRETGGLGYTF. In DNA form, the CDR3 reads TGTGCCAGCAGCCGGGAGACAGGGGGACTCGGCTACACCTTC.